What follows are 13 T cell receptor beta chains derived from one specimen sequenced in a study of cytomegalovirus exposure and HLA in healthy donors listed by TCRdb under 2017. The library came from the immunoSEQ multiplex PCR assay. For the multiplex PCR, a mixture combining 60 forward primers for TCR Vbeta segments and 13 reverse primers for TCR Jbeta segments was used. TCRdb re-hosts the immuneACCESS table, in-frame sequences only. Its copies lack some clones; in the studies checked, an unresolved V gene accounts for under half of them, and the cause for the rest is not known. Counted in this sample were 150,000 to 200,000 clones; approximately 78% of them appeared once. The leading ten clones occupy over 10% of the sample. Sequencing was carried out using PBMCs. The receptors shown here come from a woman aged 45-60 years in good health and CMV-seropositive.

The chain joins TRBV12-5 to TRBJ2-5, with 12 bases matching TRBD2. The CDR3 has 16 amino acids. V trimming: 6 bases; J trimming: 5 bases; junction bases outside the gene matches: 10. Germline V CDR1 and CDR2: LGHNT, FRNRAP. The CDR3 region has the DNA TGTGCTAGTGGACCCCCTAGCGGGGGGGCCGGGGAGACCCAGTACTTC. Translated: CASGPPSGGAGETQYF. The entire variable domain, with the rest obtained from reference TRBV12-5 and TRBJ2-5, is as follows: DARVTQTPRHKVTEMGQEVTMRCQPILGHNTVFWYRQTMMQGLELLAYFRNRAPLDDSGMPKDRFSAEMPDATLATLKIQPSEPRDSAVYFCASGPPSGGAGETQYFGPGTRLLVL.

CDR3 bases: TGTGCCAGCAGCTTAGGCCGGGACAGGGCCTACGAGCAGTACTTC. It yields the protein CASSLGRDRAYEQYF. This chain links TRBV13 with TRBJ2-7, with 9 bases identical to TRBD1. Germline values: CDR1 PRHDT, CDR2 FYEKMQ (reference sequence). Unmatched junction bases numbered 2, after V lost 0 bases and J lost 2 bases. The CDR3 sequence is 15 residues long.

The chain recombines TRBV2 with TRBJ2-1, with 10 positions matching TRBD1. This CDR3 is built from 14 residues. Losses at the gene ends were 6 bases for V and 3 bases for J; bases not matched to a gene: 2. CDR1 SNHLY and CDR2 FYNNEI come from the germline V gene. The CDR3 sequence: CASRGDRGYNEQFF. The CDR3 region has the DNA TGTGCCAGCAGGGGGGACAGGGGCTACAATGAGCAGTTCTTC.

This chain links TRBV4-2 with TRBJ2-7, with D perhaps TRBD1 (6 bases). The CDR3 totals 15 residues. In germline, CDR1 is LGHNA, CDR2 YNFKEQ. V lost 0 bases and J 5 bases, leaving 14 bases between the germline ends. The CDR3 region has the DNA TGTGCCAGCAGCCAAGATACAGGGTGGAACAACGAGCAGTACTTC. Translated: CASSQDTGWNNEQYF.

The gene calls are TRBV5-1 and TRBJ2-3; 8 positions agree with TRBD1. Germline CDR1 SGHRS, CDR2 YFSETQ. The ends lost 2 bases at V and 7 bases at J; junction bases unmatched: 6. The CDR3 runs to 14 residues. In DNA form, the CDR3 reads TGCGCCAGCAGCTTTCAGGGGGCAGGAAATACGCAGTATTTT. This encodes CASSFQGAGNTQYF.

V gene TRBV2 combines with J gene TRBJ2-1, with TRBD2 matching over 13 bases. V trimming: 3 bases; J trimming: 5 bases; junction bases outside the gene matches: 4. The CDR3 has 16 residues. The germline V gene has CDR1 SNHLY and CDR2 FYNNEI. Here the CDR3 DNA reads TGTGCCAGCAGTGATGGACTAGCGGGGGCCGACAATGAGCAGTTCTTC. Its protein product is CASSDGLAGADNEQFF.

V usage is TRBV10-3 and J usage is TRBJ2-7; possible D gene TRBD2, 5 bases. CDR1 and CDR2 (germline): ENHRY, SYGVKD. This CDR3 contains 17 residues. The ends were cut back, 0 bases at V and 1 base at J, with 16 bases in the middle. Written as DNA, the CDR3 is TGTGCCATCAGTGAGTCGCCTACTAGTACCCAATCCTACGAGCAGTACTTC. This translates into CAISESPTSTQSYEQYF.

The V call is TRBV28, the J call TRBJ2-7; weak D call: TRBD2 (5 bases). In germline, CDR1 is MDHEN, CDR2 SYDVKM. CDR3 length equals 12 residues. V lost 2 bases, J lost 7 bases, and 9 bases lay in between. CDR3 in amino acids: CASSLRWEEQYF. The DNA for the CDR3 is TGTGCCAGCAGTTTAAGGTGGGAGGAGCAGTACTTC.

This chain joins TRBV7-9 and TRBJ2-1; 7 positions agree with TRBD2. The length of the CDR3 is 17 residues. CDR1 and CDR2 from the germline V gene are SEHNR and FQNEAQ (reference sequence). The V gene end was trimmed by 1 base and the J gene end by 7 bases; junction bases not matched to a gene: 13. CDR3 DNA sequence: TGTGCCAGCAGCTTAGTTCGCGGACTAGTTTTTTGGAATGAGCAGTTCTTC. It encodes CASSLVRGLVFWNEQFF.

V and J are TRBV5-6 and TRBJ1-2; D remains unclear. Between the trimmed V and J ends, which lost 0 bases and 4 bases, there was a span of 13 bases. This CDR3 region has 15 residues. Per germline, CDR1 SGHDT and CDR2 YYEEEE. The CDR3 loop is CASSLVSVQSYGYTF. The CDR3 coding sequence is TGTGCCAGCAGCTTGGTGAGCGTCCAGTCCTATGGCTACACCTTC.

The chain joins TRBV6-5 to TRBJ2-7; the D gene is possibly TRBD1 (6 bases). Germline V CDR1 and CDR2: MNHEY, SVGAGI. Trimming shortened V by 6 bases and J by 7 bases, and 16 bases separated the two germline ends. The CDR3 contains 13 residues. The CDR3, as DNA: TGTGCCAGCAGCCGCATGGGAAGGGGGGAGCAGTACTTC. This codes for CASSRMGRGEQYF.

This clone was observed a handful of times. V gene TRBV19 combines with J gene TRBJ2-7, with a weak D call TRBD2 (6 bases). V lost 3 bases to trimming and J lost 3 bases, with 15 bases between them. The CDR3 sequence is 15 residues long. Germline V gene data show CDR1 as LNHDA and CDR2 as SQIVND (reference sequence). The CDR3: CASSMDSGTHYEQYF. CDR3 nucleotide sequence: TGTGCCAGTAGTATGGATAGCGGAACACACTACGAGCAGTACTTC. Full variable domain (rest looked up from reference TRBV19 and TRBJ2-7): DGGITQSPKYLFRKEGQNVTLSCEQNLNHDAMYWYRQDPGQGLRLIYYSQIVNDFQKGDIAEGYSVSREKKESFPLTVTSAQKNPTAFYLCASSMDSGTHYEQYFGPGTRLTVT.

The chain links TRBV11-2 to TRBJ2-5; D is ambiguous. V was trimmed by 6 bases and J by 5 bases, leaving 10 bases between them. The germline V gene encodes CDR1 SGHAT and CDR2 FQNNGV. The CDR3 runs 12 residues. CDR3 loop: CASSRASETQYF. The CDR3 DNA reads TGTGCCAGCAGTCGAGCATCCGAGACCCAGTACTTC.